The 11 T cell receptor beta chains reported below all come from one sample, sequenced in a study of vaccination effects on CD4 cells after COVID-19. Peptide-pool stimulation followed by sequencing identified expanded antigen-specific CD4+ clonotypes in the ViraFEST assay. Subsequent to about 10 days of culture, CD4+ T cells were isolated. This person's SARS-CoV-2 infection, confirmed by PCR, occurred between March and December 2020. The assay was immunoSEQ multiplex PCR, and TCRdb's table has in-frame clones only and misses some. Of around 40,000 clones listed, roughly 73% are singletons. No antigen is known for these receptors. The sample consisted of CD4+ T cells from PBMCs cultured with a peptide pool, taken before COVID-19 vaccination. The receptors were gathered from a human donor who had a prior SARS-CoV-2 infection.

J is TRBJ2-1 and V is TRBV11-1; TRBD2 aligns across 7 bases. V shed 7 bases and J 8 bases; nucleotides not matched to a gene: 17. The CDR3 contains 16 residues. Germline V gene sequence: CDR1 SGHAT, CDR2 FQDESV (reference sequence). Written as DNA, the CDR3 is TGTGCCAGCACCAACCCGGGGGAGGGCCAGGTGTATGAGCAGTTCTTC. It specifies CASTNPGEGQVYEQFF.

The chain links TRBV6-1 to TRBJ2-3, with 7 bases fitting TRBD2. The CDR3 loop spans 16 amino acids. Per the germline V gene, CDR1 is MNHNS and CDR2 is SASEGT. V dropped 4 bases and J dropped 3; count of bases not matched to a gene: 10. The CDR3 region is CASSGRMGGWTDTQYF. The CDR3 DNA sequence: TGTGCCAGCAGTGGGCGGATGGGGGGGTGGACAGATACGCAGTATTTT.

The CDR3 DNA reads TGCGCCAGCAGCCCCGCCCCCACCGATACGCAGTATTTT. This codes for CASSPAPTDTQYF. V gene TRBV5-1 combines with J gene TRBJ2-3; D gene uncertain. Trimming shortened V by 4 bases and J by 6 bases, and 12 bases separated the two germline ends. This CDR3 spans 13 amino acids. Germline V CDR1 and CDR2: SGHRS, YFSETQ.

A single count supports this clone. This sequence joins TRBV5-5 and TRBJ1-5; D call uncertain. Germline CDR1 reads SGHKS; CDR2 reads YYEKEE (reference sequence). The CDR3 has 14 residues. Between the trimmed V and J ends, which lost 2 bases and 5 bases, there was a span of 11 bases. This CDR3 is CASSFMGDDQPQHF. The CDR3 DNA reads TGTGCCAGCAGCTTTATGGGAGATGATCAGCCCCAGCATTTT.

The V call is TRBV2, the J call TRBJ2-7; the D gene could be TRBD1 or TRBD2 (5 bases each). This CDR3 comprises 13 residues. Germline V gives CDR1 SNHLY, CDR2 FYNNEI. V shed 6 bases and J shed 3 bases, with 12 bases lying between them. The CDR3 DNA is TGTGCCAGCAGAGGGGACCGGTACTACGAGCAGTACTTC. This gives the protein CASRGDRYYEQYF.

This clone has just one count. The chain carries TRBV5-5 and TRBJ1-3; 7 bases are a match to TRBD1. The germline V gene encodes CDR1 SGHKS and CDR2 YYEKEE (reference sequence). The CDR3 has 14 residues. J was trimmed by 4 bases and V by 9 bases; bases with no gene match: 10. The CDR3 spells CATNRGSSGNTIYF. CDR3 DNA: TGTGCCACGAACAGGGGATCCTCCGGAAACACCATATATTTT.

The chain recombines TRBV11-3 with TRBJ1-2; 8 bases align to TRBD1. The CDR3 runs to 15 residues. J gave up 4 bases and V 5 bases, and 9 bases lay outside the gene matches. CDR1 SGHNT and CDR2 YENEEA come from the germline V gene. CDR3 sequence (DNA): TGTGCCAGCAGCCCAGAGACAGGGGTATCCTATGGCTACACCTTC. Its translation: CASSPETGVSYGYTF.

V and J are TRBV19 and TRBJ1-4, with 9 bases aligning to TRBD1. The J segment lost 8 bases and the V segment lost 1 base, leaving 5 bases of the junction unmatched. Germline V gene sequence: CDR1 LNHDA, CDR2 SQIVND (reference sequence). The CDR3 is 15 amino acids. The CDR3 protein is CASSIVGTGPEKLFF. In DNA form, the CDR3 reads TGTGCCAGTAGTATAGTGGGGACAGGGCCCGAAAAACTGTTTTTT.

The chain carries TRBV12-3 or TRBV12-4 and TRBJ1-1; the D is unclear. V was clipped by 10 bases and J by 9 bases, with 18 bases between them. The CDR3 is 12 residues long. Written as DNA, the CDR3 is TGTGCCACCCAGAACGGGTCACGTAAAGCTTTCTTT. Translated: CATQNGSRKAFF.

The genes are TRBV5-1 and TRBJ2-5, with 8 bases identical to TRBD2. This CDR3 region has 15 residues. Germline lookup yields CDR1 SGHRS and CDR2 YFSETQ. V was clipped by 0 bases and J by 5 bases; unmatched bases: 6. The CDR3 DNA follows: TGCGCCAGCAGCTTGGACGGGGGGGTCTGGGAGACCCAGTACTTC. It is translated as CASSLDGGVWETQYF. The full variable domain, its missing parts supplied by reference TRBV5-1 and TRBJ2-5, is KAGVTQTPRYLIKTRGQQVTLSCSPISGHRSVSWYQQTPGQGLQFLFEYFSETQRNKGNFPGRFSGRQFSNSRSEMNVSTLELGDSALYLCASSLDGGVWETQYFGPGTRLLVL.

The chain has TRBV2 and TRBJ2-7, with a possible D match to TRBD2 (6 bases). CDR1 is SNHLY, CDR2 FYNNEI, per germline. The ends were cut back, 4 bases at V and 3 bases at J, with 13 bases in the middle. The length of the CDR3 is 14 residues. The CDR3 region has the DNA TGTGCCAGCAGTGTTGGGCTAGCGCTCTACGAGCAGTACTTC. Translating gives CASSVGLALYEQYF. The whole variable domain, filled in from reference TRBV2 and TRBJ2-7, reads EPEVTQTPSHQVTQMGQEVILRCVPISNHLYFYWYRQILGQKVEFLVSFYNNEISEKSEIFDDQFSVERPDGSNFTLKIRSTKLEDSAMYFCASSVGLALYEQYFGPGTRLTVT.